Detailed here is one T cell receptor (beta chain). Produced via immunoSEQ multiplex PCR; TCRdb's table is partial and in-frame only. The data contain 140,000 to 150,000 clones, about nine tenths of them seen just once; the ten biggest clones take up less than 3.5%. The data are from a study of T cell responses to AZD1222 COVID-19 vaccine. The CDR3 runs 15 residues. Looked up from germline, CDR1 is SGHNT and CDR2 is YYREEE (reference sequence). V lost 4 bases and J lost 3; bases outside the gene matches: 10. This chain joins TRBV5-4 and TRBJ2-7; 7 bases map to TRBD2. The clonotype comes from an adult who received the AZD1222 COVID-19 vaccine. This material consisted of peripheral blood, taken 28 days after the second AZD1222 dose. In DNA form, the CDR3 reads TGTGCCAGCAGCCCACGGCGAGCTAGCGGCTACGAGCAGTACTTC. Its protein is CASSPRRASGYEQYF.